This TCR beta chain was obtained from a study of blood T cell repertoires in COVID-19. Recovered participants had two consecutive negative NP/OP PCR tests, healthcare professional clearance, or symptom resolution. Clones were read by immunoSEQ multiplex PCR, and TCRdb kept only the in-frame ones, dropping some. Among fewer than 400,000 clones, about nine tenths were seen once, and the ten largest hold 4% to 6%. Input material: PBMCs or T cells enriched from blood (not recorded which). The TCR originated in a man aged 55 to 70 who had recovered from COVID-19.

The CDR3 region has the DNA TGTGCCAGCAGTCCGCCAGGGGTAAGGACTGAAGCTTTCTTT. This translates into CASSPPGVRTEAFF. This chain links TRBV7-2 with TRBJ1-1, with a possible D match to TRBD1 (6 bases). Germline CDR1 reads SGHTA; CDR2 reads FQGNSA. V lost 6 bases to trimming and J lost 5 bases, with 16 bases between them. This CDR3 spans 14 amino acids.